This passage covers 2 T cell receptor beta chains from one sample sequenced in a study of T cells in women clearing cervical HPV infection. The protocol was immunoSEQ multiplex PCR, while the TCRdb copy is restricted to in-frame clones and leaves out a portion. Here the sample table reports around 30,000 clones. Sequencing input: blood buffy coat. These receptors were taken from a woman aged 18-70 years with a cervical HPV16 infection that either progressed to CIN3+ or cleared (not recorded which).

Concerning this clone itself: Read coverage stops 3 residues before the CDR3 terminus; the germline J gene supplies the remainder. The rearrangement uses TRBV6-4 and TRBJ2-1, with 9 bases aligning to TRBD1. The CDR3 contains 15 residues. The germline V gene has CDR1 MRHNA and CDR2 SNTAGT. The ends lost 5 bases at V and 6 bases at J; junction bases unmatched: 8. The CDR3 is CASSNSGQGGNEQFF. The sequenced part of the CDR3 DNA is TGTGCCAGCAGTAATTCGGGACAGGGTGGCAATGAG.

As for this clone: The sequenced fragment ends 3 residues before the CDR3 boundary, so the rest is inferred from the germline J gene. The J gene is TRBJ2-1, the V gene TRBV5-1, with TRBD1 identical over 8 bases. Germline CDR1 SGHRS, CDR2 YFSETQ. The CDR3 runs 15 residues. V was clipped by 0 bases and J by 9 bases; unmatched bases: 8. CDR3 DNA (partial): TGCGCCAGCAGCTTGGGACAGGGGACCTATAGTGAG. Encoded protein: CASSLGQGTYSE. The complete CDR3 reads CASSLGQGTYSEQFF.